These 22 T cell receptor beta chains originate from one sample sequenced in a study of shared clonotypes between healthy human individuals. Naive-designated CD8 cells lacked CD45RO, were positively enriched for CCR7, and omitted terminally differentiated effector memory CD45RA+ cells. The repertoire was sequenced with immunoSEQ multiplex PCR; TCRdb's copy has only in-frame clones and lacks some. The data show millions of clones, approximately 94% seen once. Sequencing was performed on naive CD8+ T cells sorted from blood. All receptors derive from a man younger than 35 in good health.

A word on this clone: The sample holds other DNA sequences that translate to the same CDR3. The J gene is TRBJ2-7, the V gene TRBV19; no firm D call. The CDR3 is 12 amino acids. V shed 8 bases and J shed 4 bases, with 12 bases lying between them. Germline CDR1 LNHDA, CDR2 SQIVND (reference sequence). The CDR3 is CASSGLTYEQYF. DNA for the CDR3: TGTGCCAGTTCCGGGCTTACATACGAGCAGTACTTC.

The V gene is TRBV4-3, the J gene TRBJ1-1; D is unclear. V was cut by 1 base and J by 1 base, with 10 bases left in between. In germline, CDR1 is LGHNA, CDR2 YSLEER. CDR3 length: 15 amino acids. The CDR3 coding sequence is TGCGCCAGCAGCCAAGTTGATTCGAGGAACACTGAAGCTTTCTTT. Translating gives CASSQVDSRNTEAFF.

This chain joins TRBV4-1 and TRBJ2-7; D possibly corresponds to TRBD2 (6 bases). This CDR3 has 13 amino acids. V was clipped by 2 bases and J by 5 bases, with 10 bases between them. CDR1 MGHRA and CDR2 YSYEKL come from the germline V gene. CDR3 DNA: TGCGCCAGCAGCCAATACGGGGGTGACGAGCAGTACTTC. Translating gives CASSQYGGDEQYF.

The gene calls are TRBV28 and TRBJ2-5; TRBD2 matches 13 bases. This CDR3 is 15 amino acids long. Losses at the gene ends were 2 bases for V and 5 bases for J; bases not matched to a gene: 2. CDR1 is MDHEN, CDR2 SYDVKM, per germline. This CDR3 reads CASSLTSGGVETQYF. The CDR3, as DNA: TGTGCCAGCAGTTTAACTAGCGGGGGGGTGGAGACCCAGTACTTC.

As concerns this clone: The same CDR3 can be traced to other DNA sequences in this sample. The V call is TRBV9, the J call TRBJ2-7, with D possibly matching TRBD1 (6 bases). The V gene lost 2 bases and the J gene lost 4 bases, with 10 bases spanning the gap. From germline, CDR1 is SGDLS and CDR2 YYNGEE. This CDR3 comprises 13 residues. The CDR3: CASSVRTGYEQYF. Written as DNA, the CDR3 is TGTGCCAGCAGCGTTCGTACAGGGTACGAGCAGTACTTC.

The count of this clone is one. V is TRBV28 and J is TRBJ2-1; 8 bases map to TRBD1. The V segment lost 10 bases and the J segment 13 bases; nucleotides outside the gene matches: 15. Germline CDR1 is MDHEN and CDR2 is SYDVKM. This CDR3 comprises 13 residues. The CDR3 DNA reads TGTGCCACCGGACAGGGTGGGGCCTCTGGCCAGTTCTTC. Protein sequence: CATGQGGASGQFF.

Only one count was recorded for this clone. CDR3 coding DNA: TGTGCCAGCAGTTACTCGAGAGGCAGGGACGGGTCACCCCTCCACTTT. It specifies CASSYSRGRDGSPLHF. The chain employs TRBV6-5 and TRBJ1-6, with D possibly matching TRBD1 (5 bases). Germline V gene data show CDR1 as MNHEY and CDR2 as SVGAGI. V lost 0 bases to trimming and J lost 10 bases, with 16 bases between them. CDR3 length: 16 amino acids.

V and J are TRBV13 and TRBJ2-7, with D possibly TRBD1 on 5 matching bases. CDR1 is PRHDT, CDR2 FYEKMQ, per germline (reference sequence). The V end lost 6 bases, the J end lost 1 base, and 16 bases lay between the germline ends. The CDR3 contains 15 residues. The DNA of the CDR3 is TGTGCCAGCAGTCATACCGACAGTACTTCCTACGAGCAGTACTTC. The encoded protein is CASSHTDSTSYEQYF.

The rearrangement links TRBV2 to TRBJ1-2; D not certain. Looked up from germline, CDR1 is SNHLY and CDR2 is FYNNEI. V was cut by 0 bases and J by 3 bases, with 14 bases left in between. The CDR3 length is 16 residues. CDR3: CASSEALLSLHYGYTF. The CDR3 DNA is TGTGCCAGCAGTGAAGCGCTTCTGTCACTTCACTATGGCTACACCTTC.

This chain joins TRBV7-9 and TRBJ2-1, with 9 bases identical to TRBD1. CDR3 length equals 17 residues. CDR1 and CDR2 (germline): SEHNR, FQNEAQ (reference sequence). Unmatched junction bases numbered 16, after V lost 6 bases and J lost 7 bases. This CDR3 is CASRHSGTGSKGNEQFF. Here the CDR3 DNA reads TGTGCCAGCAGGCACTCCGGGACAGGGAGTAAGGGGAATGAGCAGTTCTTC.

CDR3 sequence (DNA): TGTGCCAGCAGTAACACGGGGGGGCGATTAGGGGAGCTGTTTTTT. Translating gives CASSNTGGRLGELFF. This sequence joins TRBV27 and TRBJ2-2; 8 bases fit TRBD2. This CDR3 is 15 amino acids long. In germline, CDR1 is MNHEY, CDR2 SMNVEV (reference sequence). Trimming cost V 5 bases and J 8 bases; bases outside gene matches: 10.

V and J are TRBV5-1 and TRBJ1-4; D remains ambiguous. V shed 0 bases and J shed 0 bases, with 12 bases lying between them. CDR1 SGHRS and CDR2 YFSETQ come from the germline V gene. The CDR3 contains 17 residues. The CDR3 protein is CASSLGPIDTTNEKLFF. The CDR3 bases are TGCGCCAGCAGCTTGGGCCCTATAGACACAACTAATGAAAAACTGTTTTTT.

The chain links TRBV5-1 to TRBJ2-2; 7 bases map to TRBD1. The germline CDR1 and CDR2 sequences are SGHRS and YFSETQ. V lost 1 base, J lost 4 bases, and 7 bases stayed unmatched. The length of the CDR3 is 16 residues. The CDR3 DNA reads as TGCGCCAGCAGCTTGAACCGGGACAGAGTCACCGGGGAGCTGTTTTTT. Amino acids: CASSLNRDRVTGELFF.

This clone appeared once. The J gene is TRBJ2-2, the V gene TRBV7-9; D uncertain. Germline CDR1 and CDR2: SEHNR and FQNEAQ (reference sequence). V was shortened by 2 bases and J by 3 bases, with 10 bases between the two germline ends. CDR3 length: 15 residues. The CDR3 region has the DNA TGTGCCAGCAGCTTATGGGCGGAGTACACCGGGGAGCTGTTTTTT. This translates into CASSLWAEYTGELFF.

The CDR3 protein is CASSQERIITGELFF. The DNA of the CDR3 is TGCGCCAGCAGCCAAGAAAGGATAATTACCGGGGAGCTGTTTTTT. The gene calls are TRBV4-3 and TRBJ2-2, with D unclear. The germline V gene has CDR1 LGHNA and CDR2 YSLEER. This CDR3 region has 15 residues. V shed 0 bases and J shed 5 bases, with 10 bases lying between them.

This chain links TRBV6-1 with TRBJ2-1; the D is unclear. The CDR3 runs to 14 residues. The germline CDR1 and CDR2 sequences are MNHNS and SASEGT. Trimming removed 8 bases from V and 4 bases from J, with 15 bases in between. The CDR3 region has the DNA TGTGCCAGCGCACGGAGAACCGCATACAATGAGCAGTTCTTC. As protein: CASARRTAYNEQFF.

This clone appeared a single time. The sample carries other DNA sequences with the same CDR3. V is TRBV27 and J is TRBJ2-7; 8 nucleotides align to TRBD1. CDR1 and CDR2 from the germline V gene are MNHEY and SMNVEV (reference sequence). V lost 6 bases and J lost 1; bases outside the gene matches: 5. This CDR3 contains 14 residues. The CDR3: CASSWTGSSYEQYF. CDR3 DNA sequence: TGTGCCAGCAGCTGGACAGGGAGTTCCTACGAGCAGTACTTC.

This clone was recorded once. The chain links TRBV7-9 to TRBJ1-1, with D tentatively TRBD1 (6 bases). This CDR3 has 15 residues. The V and J ends lost 7 bases and 2 bases respectively, with 17 bases between them. The germline gives CDR1 SEHNR, CDR2 FQNEAQ (reference sequence). DNA for the CDR3: TGTGCCAGCACCCCCCTTGGACAGTATAACACTGAAGCTTTCTTT. Amino acids: CASTPLGQYNTEAFF. Full variable domain (rest looked up from reference TRBV7-9 and TRBJ1-1): DTGVSQNPRHKITKRGQNVTFRCDPISEHNRLYWYRQTLGQGPEFLTYFQNEAQLEKSRLLSDRFSAERPKGSFSTLEIQRTEQGDSAMYLCASTPLGQYNTEAFFGQGTRLTVV.

The chain uses TRBV30 and TRBJ1-2; D perhaps matches TRBD1 (5 bases). The ends were cut back, 0 bases at V and 6 bases at J, with 14 bases in the middle. CDR3 length: 14 amino acids. Germline V gives CDR1 GTSNPN, CDR2 SVGIG (reference sequence). For the CDR3, the DNA is TGTGCCTGGAGTGTTCAGGGTTGGGGAAATGGCTACACCTTC. Its protein is CAWSVQGWGNGYTF.

The CDR3 protein is CASRPDREHFYGYTF. The CDR3 DNA follows: TGTGCCAGCAGGCCAGACAGGGAGCATTTCTATGGCTACACCTTC. This chain connects TRBV28 to TRBJ1-2; 7 nucleotides align to TRBD1. V lost 6 bases to trimming and J lost 4 bases; unmatched junction nucleotides: 11. CDR1 is MDHEN and CDR2 is SYDVKM in the germline V gene. CDR3 length: 15 residues.

With respect to this clone: Other DNA sequences within the sample encode an identical CDR3. The gene calls are TRBV6-6 and TRBJ2-3, with D perhaps TRBD2 (6 bases). V was shortened by 0 bases and J by 2 bases, with 9 bases between the two germline ends. The CDR3 extends over 15 amino acids. The germline V gene has CDR1 MNHNY and CDR2 SVGAGI (reference sequence). DNA for the CDR3: TGTGCCAGCAGTTACTCTAGCGGAAACACAGATACGCAGTATTTT. It is translated as CASSYSSGNTDTQYF.

The V and J genes are TRBV6-1 and TRBJ1-1, with unresolved D. This CDR3 is 14 amino acids long. The germline V and J ends were trimmed by 4 bases and 0 bases, with 9 bases remaining between them. Germline lookup yields CDR1 MNHNS and CDR2 SASEGT. The CDR3 protein is CASSAVELNTEAFF. The CDR3 DNA is TGTGCCAGCAGTGCTGTCGAATTGAACACTGAAGCTTTCTTT.